The 28 T cell receptor beta chains listed next were all sequenced from one sample in a study of response to subunit inactivated influenza vaccine. TCRdb re-derived calls from the RT-PCR reads in MiXCR, one entry per CDR3 protein. The sample yields under 950,000 distinct CDR3 sequences, approximately 21% seen once. The material was PBMCs from blood, obtained 5 days after vaccination. These receptors came from a man aged 50-59 years who received an inactivated influenza vaccine.

The rearrangement uses TRBV6-1 and TRBJ2-7; D gene uncertain. This CDR3 is built from 14 residues. Germline V gene lookup returns CDR1 MNHNS and CDR2 SASEGT. V lost 6 bases and J lost 3, with 15 bases in between. DNA of the CDR3: TGTGCCAGCAGATTTGATACATACAGCTACGAGCAGTACTTC. Translating gives CASRFDTYSYEQYF.

The chain uses TRBV6-1 and TRBJ2-2; D unresolved. The V gene lost 2 bases and the J gene lost 7 bases, with 8 bases spanning the gap. This CDR3 has 13 residues. Germline V lookup: CDR1 MNHNS, CDR2 SASEGT. CDR3 region: CASSERRFGELFF. CDR3 DNA: TGTGCCAGCAGTGAACGGCGGTTCGGGGAGCTGTTTTTT.

The chain combines TRBV19 with TRBJ1-6; possibly TRBD1 for D (5 bases). The CDR3 consists of 13 residues. Per the germline V gene, CDR1 is LNHDA and CDR2 is SQIVND (reference sequence). V was cut by 10 bases and J by 7 bases, with 14 bases left in between. The CDR3 protein is CATRQGVNSPLHF. CDR3 nucleotide sequence: TGTGCCACCCGTCAGGGTGTGAATTCACCCCTCCACTTT.

The chain recombines TRBV20-1 with TRBJ2-3; D is possibly TRBD1 (6 bases). Germline lookup yields CDR1 DFQATT and CDR2 SNEGSKA (reference sequence). V lost 5 bases to trimming and J lost 4 bases, with 10 bases between them. CDR3 size: 12 residues. This chain's CDR3 is CSAPRTADTQYF. The CDR3 DNA sequence: TGCAGTGCTCCCCGGACAGCAGATACGCAGTATTTT.

The chain's CDR3 is CASSTGTGYEAFF. Written as DNA, the CDR3 is TGTGCCAGCAGTACCGGGACAGGCTATGAAGCTTTCTTT. The rearrangement links TRBV6-4 to TRBJ1-1; 8 nucleotides agree with TRBD1. V dropped 5 bases and J dropped 7; count of bases not matched to a gene: 6. This CDR3 contains 13 residues. CDR1 is MRHNA and CDR2 is SNTAGT in the germline V gene.

This chain connects TRBV5-1 to TRBJ2-7; 8 nucleotides agree with TRBD1. Germline values: CDR1 SGHRS, CDR2 YFSETQ. The CDR3 spans 15 residues. The junction had 14 bases not matched to a gene; V was cut back by 0 bases and J by 12 bases. The CDR3 bases are TGCGCCAGCAGCTTGGGTTGGCAGGGGGCACTCCCCACGTACTTC. This codes for CASSLGWQGALPTYF.

Only a few counts were recorded for this clonotype. The chain carries TRBV7-2 and TRBJ2-1; tentatively, D is TRBD1 (6 bases). The germline gives CDR1 SGHTA, CDR2 FQGNSA. CDR3 length equals 16 residues. Trimming took 4 bases from V and 2 from J, leaving 15 bases between them. CDR3 coding DNA: TGTGCCAGCAGCTCAGCAGGCAGGGGAACCTACAATGAGCAGTTCTTC. Its translation is CASSSAGRGTYNEQFF. Based on the CDR3 plus reference TRBV7-2 and TRBJ2-1, the full variable domain is GAGVSQSPSNKVTEKGKDVELRCDPISGHTALYWYRQSLGQGLEFLIYFQGNSAPDKSGLPSDRFSAERTGGSVSTLTIQRTQQEDSAVYLCASSSAGRGTYNEQFFGPGTRLTVL.

This clonotype was found a few times. The chain employs TRBV5-1 and TRBJ2-1; 9 bases line up with TRBD2. This CDR3 has 15 amino acids. Looked up from germline, CDR1 is SGHRS and CDR2 is YFSETQ. The V segment lost 0 bases and the J segment 5 bases; nucleotides outside the gene matches: 3. As DNA, the CDR3 is TGCGCCAGCAGCTTGGGACTAGCGGCCCACAATGAGCAGTTCTTC. It yields the protein CASSLGLAAHNEQFF.

The rearrangement joins TRBV7-9 to TRBJ1-2; D is perhaps TRBD1 (5 bases). CDR1 and CDR2 from the germline V gene are SEHNR and FQNEAQ (reference sequence). The CDR3 loop spans 14 amino acids. The V end was cut by 6 bases, the J end by 5 bases, with 16 bases between. CDR3 in DNA: TGTGCCAGCAGACCCGCCGGGACGGATTATGGCTACACCTTC. It codes for CASRPAGTDYGYTF.

This clonotype has only a few counts. The V and J genes are TRBV20-1 and TRBJ1-6; possibly TRBD1 for D (5 bases). The V gene lost 2 bases and the J gene lost 2 bases, with 7 bases spanning the gap. Germline values: CDR1 DFQATT, CDR2 SNEGSKA (reference sequence). The CDR3 has 14 amino acids. In nucleotides, the CDR3 is TGCAGTGCTAGATGGGGACCCTATAATTCACCCCTCCACTTT. Translation: CSARWGPYNSPLHF.

The sample holds a few counts of this clonotype. This sequence joins TRBV14 and TRBJ2-5; maybe TRBD2 (6 bases). Germline-derived CDR1 and CDR2 are SGHDN and FVKESK. Trimming took off 5 bases at V and 5 bases at J, with 24 bases between the two ends. The CDR3 sequence is 17 residues long. CDR3 loop: CASSGQLGRDNGETQYF. The CDR3 DNA is TGTGCCAGCAGCGGCCAGCTAGGGCGGGATAACGGCGAGACCCAGTACTTC. The full variable domain, in which reference TRBV14 and TRBJ2-5 provide the parts outside the CDR3, is EAGVTQFPSHSVIEKGQTVTLRCDPISGHDNLYWYRRVMGKEIKFLLHFVKESKQDESGMPNNRFLAERTGGTYSTLKVQPAELEDSGVYFCASSGQLGRDNGETQYFGPGTRLLVL.

V is TRBV20-1 and J is TRBJ1-2; TRBD1 is a possible D gene (6 bases). V lost 0 bases, J lost 8 bases, and 31 bases lay in between. The germline CDR1 and CDR2 sequences are DFQATT and SNEGSKA (reference sequence). This CDR3 is built from 19 residues. As DNA, the CDR3 is TGCAGTGCTAGAGAAAGGACGGACAGCATCTTTTTCCACGGCTACGGCTACACCTTC. As protein: CSARERTDSIFFHGYGYTF.

The chain joins TRBV20-1 to TRBJ2-3, with TRBD2 identical over 10 bases. The V gene's germline CDR1 is DFQATT and CDR2 SNEGSKA (reference sequence). There are 14 residues in the CDR3. J gave up 2 bases and V 4 bases, and 3 bases lay outside the gene matches. CDR3 coding DNA: TGCAGTGCTAACCTAGCGGGAGTCACAGATACGCAGTATTTT. Translating it yields CSANLAGVTDTQYF.

The rearrangement uses TRBV28 and TRBJ2-1; TRBD2 matches at 9 bases. Trimming at V came to 7 bases and at J to 7 bases, leaving 23 bases not matched to a gene. From germline, CDR1 is MDHEN and CDR2 SYDVKM. The CDR3 spans 19 residues. The chain's CDR3 is CASKQLRGTSNSGRNEQFF. CDR3 nucleotides: TGTGCCAGCAAACAACTACGCGGGACTAGCAACTCCGGCCGAAATGAGCAGTTCTTC.

This chain connects TRBV5-1 to TRBJ1-1; tentatively, D is TRBD1 (6 bases). The CDR3 covers 14 residues. The V gene's germline CDR1 is SGHRS and CDR2 YFSETQ. Trimming took off 3 bases at V and 7 bases at J, with 16 bases between the two ends. As DNA, the CDR3 is TGCGCCAGCAGCTGGGCAGGGGACGTGAATGAAGCTTTCTTT. Its protein is CASSWAGDVNEAFF.

This clonotype was detected only a few times. This sequence joins TRBV15 and TRBJ2-5; the D gene could be TRBD1 or TRBD2 (6 bases each). Germline values: CDR1 LNHNV, CDR2 YYDKDF (reference sequence). V was shortened by 6 bases and J by 1 base, with 12 bases between the two germline ends. The CDR3 is made up of 14 amino acids. The CDR3 region is CATRGGGPQETQYF. The DNA of the CDR3 is TGTGCCACCAGAGGAGGGGGGCCCCAAGAGACCCAGTACTTC.

V and J are TRBV6-1 and TRBJ1-5; TRBD1 matches at 8 bases. V dropped 6 bases and J dropped 6; count of bases not matched to a gene: 4. CDR3 length: 13 residues. CDR1 MNHNS and CDR2 SASEGT come from the germline V gene. The CDR3 sequence: CASSRTGPQPQHF. The CDR3 DNA sequence: TGTGCCAGCAGCCGGACAGGGCCTCAGCCCCAGCATTTT.

Ten or more counts support this clonotype. The chain combines TRBV7-8 with TRBJ1-2, with D unresolved. This CDR3 has 13 residues. Trimming pared 4 bases from V and 1 base from J, leaving 7 bases between. The germline V gene encodes CDR1 SGHVS and CDR2 FQNEAQ. CDR3 sequence reads: CASSSIHNYGYTF. For the CDR3, the DNA is TGTGCCAGCAGCTCGATCCATAACTATGGCTACACCTTC.

In this sample, this clonotype turned up a few times. The chain is built from TRBV12-3 or TRBV12-4 and TRBJ2-5; 7 bases agree with TRBD1. V was clipped by 6 bases and J by 2 bases; unmatched bases: 6. The CDR3 loop spans 14 amino acids. The CDR3, as DNA: TGTGCCAGCAGGCCGACAGGGACGCAAGAGACCCAGTACTTC. Translating gives CASRPTGTQETQYF.

This chain joins TRBV3-1 and TRBJ2-2; D perhaps matches TRBD2 (5 bases). The CDR3 extends over 15 amino acids. The germline V and J ends were trimmed by 4 bases and 1 base, with 10 bases remaining between them. The germline gives CDR1 LGHDT, CDR2 YNNKEL (reference sequence). The CDR3 DNA sequence: TGTGCCAGCAGCCCACCTGGGAGGAACACCGGGGAGCTGTTTTTT. Its translation is CASSPPGRNTGELFF.

This clonotype was seen only a few times. This rearrangement joins TRBV11-1 to TRBJ2-7; 9 bases are a match to TRBD1. The V and J ends lost 5 bases and 4 bases, in that order; junction bases with no gene match: 6. There are 14 residues in the CDR3. From germline, CDR1 is SGHAT and CDR2 FQDESV (reference sequence). CDR3 region: CASSAGTGKYEQYF. The CDR3, as DNA: TGTGCCAGCAGCGCCGGGACAGGGAAGTACGAGCAGTACTTC. Complete variable domain (other parts from reference TRBV11-1 and TRBJ2-7): EAEVAQSPRYKITEKSQAVAFWCDPISGHATLYWYRQILGQGPELLVQFQDESVVDDSQLPKDRFSAERLKGVDSTLKIQPAELGDSAMYLCASSAGTGKYEQYFGPGTRLTVT.

This clonotype was seen a handful of times. The chain carries TRBV20-1 and TRBJ2-7, with D perhaps given as TRBD1 or TRBD2 (5 bases each). Germline V CDR1 and CDR2: DFQATT, SNEGSKA (reference sequence). The CDR3 spans 15 residues. Trimming removed 3 bases at V and 0 bases at J, with 15 bases between. The CDR3 sequence is CSAREYGGGSYEQYF. In nucleotides, the CDR3 is TGCAGTGCTAGGGAGTATGGGGGTGGCTCCTACGAGCAGTACTTC.

In this sample, this clonotype turned up many times. The chain joins TRBV7-9 to TRBJ2-1; 7 nucleotides line up with TRBD2. From germline, CDR1 is SEHNR and CDR2 FQNEAQ (reference sequence). Trimming at V came to 7 bases and at J to 0 bases, leaving 9 bases not matched to a gene. The CDR3 spans 16 residues. In nucleotides, the CDR3 is TGTGCCAGCATGGGGGGGACCGGCAGCTCCTACAATGAGCAGTTCTTC. Amino acid sequence: CASMGGTGSSYNEQFF.

This clonotype occurred a few times. The rearrangement joins TRBV29-1 to TRBJ1-1, with TRBD1 matching 9 bases. This CDR3 comprises 12 residues. V trimming: 5 bases; J trimming: 3 bases; junction bases outside the gene matches: 1. The V gene's germline CDR1 is SQVTM and CDR2 ANQGSEA. The CDR3 sequence: CSVRTGDTEAFF. Written as DNA, the CDR3 is TGCAGCGTTCGGACAGGGGACACTGAAGCTTTCTTT.

This clonotype came up a few times. The V and J genes are TRBV12-3 or TRBV12-4 and TRBJ2-1; the match to TRBD2 covers 12 bases. The CDR3 is made up of 15 amino acids. Germline trimming cut 6 bases from V and 6 bases from J; bases unmatched to any gene: 6. The CDR3 sequence: CASSPGTSGPNEQFF. The CDR3 region has the DNA TGTGCCAGCAGCCCCGGGACTAGCGGGCCCAATGAGCAGTTCTTC.

The rearrangement links TRBV11-2 to TRBJ2-7; D remains ambiguous. Looked up from germline, CDR1 is SGHAT and CDR2 is FQNNGV. The CDR3 spans 13 residues. V lost 1 base and J lost 3, with 7 bases in between. CDR3 DNA sequence: TGTGCCAGCAGCTTAGTGCAGTACTACGAGCAGTACTTC. This sequence encodes CASSLVQYYEQYF.

The rearrangement links TRBV7-3 to TRBJ2-1, with 13 nucleotides matching TRBD2. Germline CDR1 SGHTA, CDR2 FQGTGA. The ends lost 5 bases at V and 9 bases at J; junction bases unmatched: 10. The CDR3 is 16 residues long. The CDR3 DNA is TGTGCCAGCAGCCTGGGGACTAGCGGGGCTTTGGGTGAGCAGTTCTTC. Translating gives CASSLGTSGALGEQFF.

This clonotype was recorded a few times. The genes are TRBV27 and TRBJ2-7, with 7 positions matching TRBD1. The CDR3 loop spans 14 amino acids. The germline V gene has CDR1 MNHEY and CDR2 SMNVEV (reference sequence). After removal of 5 bases from V and 5 bases from J, the junction contained 9 bases not matched to a gene. CDR3 in amino acids: CASSPPRQGDEQYF. DNA for the CDR3: TGTGCCAGCAGTCCGCCTAGACAGGGTGACGAGCAGTACTTC.